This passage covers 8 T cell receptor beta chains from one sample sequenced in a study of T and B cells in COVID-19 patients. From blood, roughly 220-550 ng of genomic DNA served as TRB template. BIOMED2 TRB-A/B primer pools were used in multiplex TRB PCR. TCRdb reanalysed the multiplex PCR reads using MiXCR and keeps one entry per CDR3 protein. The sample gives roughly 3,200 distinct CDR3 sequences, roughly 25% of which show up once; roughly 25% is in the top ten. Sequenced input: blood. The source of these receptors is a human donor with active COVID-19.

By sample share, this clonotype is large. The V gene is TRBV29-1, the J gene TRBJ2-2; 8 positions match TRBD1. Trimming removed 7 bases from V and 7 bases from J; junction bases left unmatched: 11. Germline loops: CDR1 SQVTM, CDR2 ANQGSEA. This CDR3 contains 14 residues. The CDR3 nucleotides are TGCAGCGCTGGAGGGACAGGAACGATCGGGGAGCTGTTTTTT. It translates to CSAGGTGTIGELFF.

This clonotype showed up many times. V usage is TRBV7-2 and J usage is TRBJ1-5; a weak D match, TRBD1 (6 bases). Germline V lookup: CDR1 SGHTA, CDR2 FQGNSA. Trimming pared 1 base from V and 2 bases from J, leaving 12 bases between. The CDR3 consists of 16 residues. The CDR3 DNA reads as TGTGCCAGCAGCTTAGAAGGGGGGCGGGGCAATCAGCCCCAGCATTTT. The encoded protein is CASSLEGGRGNQPQHF.

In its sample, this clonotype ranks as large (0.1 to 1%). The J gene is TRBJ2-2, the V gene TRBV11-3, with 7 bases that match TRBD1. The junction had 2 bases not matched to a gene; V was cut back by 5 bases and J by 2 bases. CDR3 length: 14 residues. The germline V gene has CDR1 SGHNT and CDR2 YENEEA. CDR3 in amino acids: CASSRDRNTGELFF. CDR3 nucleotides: TGTGCCAGCAGCCGGGACAGAAACACCGGGGAGCTGTTTTTT.

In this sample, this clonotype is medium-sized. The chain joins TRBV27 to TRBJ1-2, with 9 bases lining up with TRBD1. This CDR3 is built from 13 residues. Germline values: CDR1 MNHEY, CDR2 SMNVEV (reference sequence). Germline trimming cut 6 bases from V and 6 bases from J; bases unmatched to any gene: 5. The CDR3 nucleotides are TGTGCCAGCAGCCACCGGGACAGGGATGGCTACACCTTC. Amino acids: CASSHRDRDGYTF.

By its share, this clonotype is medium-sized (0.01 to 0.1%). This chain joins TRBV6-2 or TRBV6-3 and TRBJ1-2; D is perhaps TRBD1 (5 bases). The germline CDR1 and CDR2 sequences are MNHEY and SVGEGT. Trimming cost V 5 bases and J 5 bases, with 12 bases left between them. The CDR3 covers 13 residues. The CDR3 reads CASSVGADYGYTF. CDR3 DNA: TGTGCCAGCAGTGTCGGGGCAGATTATGGCTACACCTTC.

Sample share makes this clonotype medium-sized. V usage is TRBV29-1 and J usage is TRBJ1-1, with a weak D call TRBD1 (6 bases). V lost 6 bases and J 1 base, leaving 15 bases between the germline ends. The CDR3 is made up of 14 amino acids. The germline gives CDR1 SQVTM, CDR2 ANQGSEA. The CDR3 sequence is CSVAGQFKNTEAFF. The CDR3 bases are TGCAGCGTGGCAGGACAGTTTAAGAACACTGAAGCTTTCTTT.

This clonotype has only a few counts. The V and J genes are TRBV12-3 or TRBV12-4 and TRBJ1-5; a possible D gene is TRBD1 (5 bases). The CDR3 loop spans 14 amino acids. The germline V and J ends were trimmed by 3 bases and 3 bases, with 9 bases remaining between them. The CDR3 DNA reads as TGTGCCAGCAGTTTGTCAGGGTACAATCAGCCCCAGCATTTT. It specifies CASSLSGYNQPQHF.

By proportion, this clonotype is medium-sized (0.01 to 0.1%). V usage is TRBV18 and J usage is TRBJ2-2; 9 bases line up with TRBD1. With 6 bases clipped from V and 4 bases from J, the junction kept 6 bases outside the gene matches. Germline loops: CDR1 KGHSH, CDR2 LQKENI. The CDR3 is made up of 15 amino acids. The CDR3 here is CASSTTGGGTGELFF. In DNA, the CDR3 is TGTGCCAGCTCCACGACAGGGGGAGGCACCGGGGAGCTGTTTTTT. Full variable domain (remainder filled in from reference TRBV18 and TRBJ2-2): NAGVMQNPRHLVRRRGQEARLRCSPMKGHSHVYWYRQLPEEGLKFMVYLQKENIIDESGMPKERFSAEFPKEGPSILRIQQVVRGDSAAYFCASSTTGGGTGELFFGEGSRLTVL.